The subject of this entry is one T cell receptor (beta chain). The data are from a study of blood T cell repertoires in COVID-19. Clones were read by immunoSEQ multiplex PCR, and TCRdb kept only the in-frame ones, dropping some. There are 130,000 to 150,000 clones in the sample; 88% occur only once, and approximately 1.3% lies in the top ten. The TCR was taken from a woman aged 25 to 39 with acute COVID-19. Sequenced: PBMCs or T cells enriched from blood (not recorded which).

The CDR3 sequence is CASSAGTGFVSEQFF. CDR3 coding DNA: TGTGCCAGCAGTGCCGGGACAGGGTTCGTAAGTGAGCAGTTCTTC. This rearrangement joins TRBV9 to TRBJ2-1, with 9 bases that match TRBD1. The CDR3 sequence is 15 residues long. With 5 bases clipped from V and 9 bases from J, the junction kept 12 bases outside the gene matches. Germline CDR1 is SGDLS and CDR2 is YYNGEE.